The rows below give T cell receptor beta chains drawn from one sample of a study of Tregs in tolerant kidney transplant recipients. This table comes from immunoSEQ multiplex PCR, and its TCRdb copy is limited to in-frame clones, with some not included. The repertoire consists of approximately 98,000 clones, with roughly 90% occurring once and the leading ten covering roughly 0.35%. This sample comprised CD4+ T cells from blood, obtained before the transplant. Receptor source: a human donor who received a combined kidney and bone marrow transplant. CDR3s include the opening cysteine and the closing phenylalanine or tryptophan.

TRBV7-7	CASSLGGKEAFF
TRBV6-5	CASSYMGTDNYGYTF
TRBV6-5	CASCLAGGTGELFF
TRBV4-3	CASSQGGETGGLNTGELFF
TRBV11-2	CASSFSLETQYF
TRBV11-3	CASSLRTSGAGDEQFF
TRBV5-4	CASSLGGRGLNTGELFF
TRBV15	CATDRGKNTEAFF
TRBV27	CASSLEPQGQAQYF
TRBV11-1	CASSFVGGQWFF
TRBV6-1	CASSSGLAGVETQYF
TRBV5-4	CASSWGDSNYGYTF
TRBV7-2	CASTSEALGGYTF
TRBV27	CASSRGGNYGYTF
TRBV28	CASRGRTSTYEQYF
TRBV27	CASSPHGGGTTGELFF
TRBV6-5	CATREGRGELFF
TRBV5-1	CASSRGVGNTEAFF
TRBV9	CASSVARGEQFF
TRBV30	CAWSPTWRRSMNTEAFF
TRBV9	CASSVAMTSGRALGTQYF
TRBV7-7	CASSLRSGRGGKWNEQFF
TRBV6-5	CASNLGQGGKAFF
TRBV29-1	CSARERGEKLFF
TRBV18	CASSPGLLLGYTF
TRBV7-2	CASSPRTSGREGDTQYF
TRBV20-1	CSATEELEAFF
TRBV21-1	CASSKAPVQGAGENTIYF
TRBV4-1	CASSQGSLDRYEQYF
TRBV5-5	CASSSGLAVKETQYF
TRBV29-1	CSVVRRPTDMNTEAFF
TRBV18	CASSPAGGPGEQYF
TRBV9	CASSPRTGGMIFTGELFF
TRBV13	CASSLGRRFYEQYF
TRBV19	CASRPQGAMNTEAFF
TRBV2	CASRETGGGEKLFF
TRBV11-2	CASSSTSGVPLEQYF
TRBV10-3	CASGGSLAGNVDTQYF
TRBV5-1	CASSRSTGGPNYGYTF
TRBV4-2	CASSQARTDYYGYTF